The 14 T cell receptor beta chains given below trace back to one sample, sequenced in a study of T cell repertoires in cytomegalovirus infection. TCRdb independently ran MiXCR on the reads; one entry per CDR3 protein. The sample lists around 130,000 distinct CDR3 sequences, roughly 9% occurring once. Sequenced sample: PBMCs. These receptors all stem from a human donor in good health (CMV status not recorded). Some clones in this sample may be carry-over from other donors' samples.

Many counts were recorded for this clonotype. This chain connects TRBV28 to TRBJ2-5, with TRBD2 as a possible D gene (6 bases). Germline V gives CDR1 MDHEN, CDR2 SYDVKM. This CDR3 is 14 amino acids long. Trimming stripped 6 bases from V and 1 base from J, with 12 bases between. The CDR3 region has the DNA TGTGCCAGCAGGATTGGCGGGGCCCAAGAGACCCAGTACTTC. This encodes CASRIGGAQETQYF.

The chain combines TRBV9 with TRBJ2-7; 8 positions agree with TRBD1. CDR1 is SGDLS, CDR2 YYNGEE, per germline. J gave up 6 bases and V 4 bases, and 9 bases lay outside the gene matches. CDR3 length: 14 amino acids. The CDR3 DNA sequence: TGTGCCAGCAGCTCCGAGACAGGGGCGGTCGAGCAGTACTTC. It yields the protein CASSSETGAVEQYF.

V is TRBV12-3 or TRBV12-4 and J is TRBJ2-7, with D possibly matching TRBD2 (6 bases). This CDR3 is 13 amino acids long. With 6 bases removed from V and 6 bases from J, the gap between germline ends came to 15 bases. The CDR3 spells CASRGLGETEQYF. In DNA form, the CDR3 reads TGTGCCAGCAGGGGACTTGGGGAAACCGAGCAGTACTTC.

This clonotype was recorded at least ten times. This chain joins TRBV19 and TRBJ1-1; weak D call: TRBD1 (6 bases). The CDR3 has 15 amino acids. Between the trimmed V and J ends, which lost 7 bases and 6 bases, there was a span of 21 bases. The V gene's germline CDR1 is LNHDA and CDR2 SQIVND (reference sequence). The CDR3 sequence is CASTVTGMALSEAFF. The CDR3 region has the DNA TGTGCCAGTACCGTAACAGGGATGGCCCTGTCTGAAGCTTTCTTT.

This clonotype showed up many times. The chain employs TRBV12-3 or TRBV12-4 and TRBJ1-1; 9 nucleotides match TRBD1. CDR3 length equals 17 residues. J lost 3 bases, V lost 6 bases, and 14 bases had no gene match. This CDR3 is CASRGVPGQGLDTEAFF. The CDR3 DNA is TGTGCCAGCAGGGGGGTCCCGGGACAGGGTTTGGACACTGAAGCTTTCTTT.

This clonotype has ten or more counts. The chain is built from TRBV7-9 and TRBJ1-2; maybe TRBD1 (5 bases). The V gene's germline CDR1 is SEHNR and CDR2 FQNEAQ (reference sequence). V was trimmed by 5 bases and J by 5 bases, leaving 9 bases between them. This CDR3 spans 12 amino acids. The CDR3 sequence: CASSPTAYGYTF. CDR3 nucleotide sequence: TGTGCCAGCAGCCCGACAGCGTATGGCTACACCTTC.

The table lists this clonotype with many counts. The rearrangement uses TRBV7-8 and TRBJ1-1; possible D gene TRBD1, 5 bases. The CDR3 sequence is 15 residues long. Germline lookup yields CDR1 SGHVS and CDR2 FQNEAQ. V lost 1 base and J lost 1, with 10 bases in between. CDR3 region: CASSLGLGGNTEAFF. The CDR3 bases are TGTGCCAGCAGCTTAGGGTTGGGGGGGAACACTGAAGCTTTCTTT.

This clonotype was detected ten times or more. The genes are TRBV7-9 and TRBJ1-4; a possible D gene is TRBD1 (6 bases). The CDR3 is 14 amino acids. V shed 1 base and J shed 4 bases, with 7 bases lying between them. CDR1 is SEHNR, CDR2 FQNEAQ, per germline (reference sequence). The CDR3 loop reads CASSLGTDNEKLFF. The CDR3 DNA reads as TGTGCCAGCAGCTTAGGGACAGATAATGAAAAACTGTTTTTT.

The rearrangement uses TRBV15 and TRBJ2-2; 7 bases match TRBD1. Unmatched junction bases numbered 3, after V lost 3 bases and J lost 5 bases. This CDR3 spans 14 amino acids. Germline assignment: CDR1 LNHNV and CDR2 YYDKDF (reference sequence). This CDR3 is CATSRTGRTGELFF. The CDR3 nucleotides read TGTGCCACCAGCAGGACAGGGCGAACCGGGGAGCTGTTTTTT. The complete variable domain, with remaining parts taken from reference TRBV15 and TRBJ2-2, reads DAMVIQNPRYQVTQFGKPVTLSCSQTLNHNVMYWYQQKSSQAPKLLFHYYDKDFNNEADTPDNFQSRRPNTSFCFLDIRSPGLGDTAMYLCATSRTGRTGELFFGEGSRLTVL.

The chain links TRBV20-1 to TRBJ1-1, with D unresolved. The germline CDR1 and CDR2 sequences are DFQATT and SNEGSKA (reference sequence). The CDR3 runs 10 residues. V lost 3 bases, J lost 7 bases, and 6 bases lay in between. The DNA of the CDR3 is TGCAGTGCTAGTCCCAATGAAGCTTTCTTT. It yields the protein CSASPNEAFF.

This clonotype was counted only a few times. The chain has TRBV5-1 and TRBJ1-1; 8 positions agree with TRBD1. This CDR3 is built from 15 residues. Per the germline V gene, CDR1 is SGHRS and CDR2 is YFSETQ. The J segment lost 5 bases and the V segment lost 2 bases, leaving 8 bases of the junction unmatched. CDR3 sequence: CASSLPQGAKTEAFF. The CDR3 coding sequence is TGCGCCAGCAGCTTACCTCAGGGGGCGAAGACTGAAGCTTTCTTT.

This clonotype has only a few counts. The chain combines TRBV29-1 with TRBJ2-3, with TRBD2 identical over 7 bases. CDR1 SQVTM and CDR2 ANQGSEA come from the germline V gene. This CDR3 contains 15 residues. Trimming at V came to 1 base and at J to 5 bases, leaving 9 bases not matched to a gene. Here the CDR3 DNA reads TGCAGCGTTGAAGGAAGCGGACTAGGATTAGATACGCAGTATTTT. Protein: CSVEGSGLGLDTQYF.

This clonotype was observed a few times. The chain joins TRBV20-1 to TRBJ1-2; D is unresolved. The germline gives CDR1 DFQATT, CDR2 SNEGSKA (reference sequence). This CDR3 spans 13 amino acids. Trimming shortened V by 5 bases and J by 8 bases, and 18 bases separated the two germline ends. CDR3 sequence: CSALASGYEGYTF. The CDR3 DNA is TGCAGTGCTTTGGCCTCGGGGTATGAGGGCTACACCTTC.

The rearrangement links TRBV7-6 to TRBJ2-1, with a possible D match to TRBD2 (6 bases). The V gene's germline CDR1 is SGHVS and CDR2 FNYEAQ. V was pared by 2 bases and J by 7 bases, with 15 bases between. The length of the CDR3 is 15 residues. Here the CDR3 DNA reads TGTGCCAGCAGCTTACCCCCGGGTCGGGGGAATGAGCAGTTCTTC. Translated: CASSLPPGRGNEQFF.